This T cell receptor beta chain was captured in a study of cytomegalovirus exposure and HLA in healthy donors. PCR involved 60 Vbeta and 13 Jbeta primers. Sequenced by immunoSEQ multiplex PCR; TCRdb stores in-frame clones only, minus some. The table shows approximately 190,000 clones, with roughly 87% occurring only once. V gave up 7 bases and J gave up 9 bases; unmatched junction bases: 9. The germline V gene encodes CDR1 MNHNS and CDR2 SASEGT. This CDR3 contains 13 residues. V gene TRBV6-1 combines with J gene TRBJ2-1, with TRBD2 matching 7 bases. Input material: PBMCs. This TCR derives from a boy aged 2 to 9 in good health and CMV-seronegative. The CDR3: CASIGGGWGEQFF. The CDR3 DNA is TGTGCCAGCATAGGCGGGGGTTGGGGTGAGCAGTTCTTC.